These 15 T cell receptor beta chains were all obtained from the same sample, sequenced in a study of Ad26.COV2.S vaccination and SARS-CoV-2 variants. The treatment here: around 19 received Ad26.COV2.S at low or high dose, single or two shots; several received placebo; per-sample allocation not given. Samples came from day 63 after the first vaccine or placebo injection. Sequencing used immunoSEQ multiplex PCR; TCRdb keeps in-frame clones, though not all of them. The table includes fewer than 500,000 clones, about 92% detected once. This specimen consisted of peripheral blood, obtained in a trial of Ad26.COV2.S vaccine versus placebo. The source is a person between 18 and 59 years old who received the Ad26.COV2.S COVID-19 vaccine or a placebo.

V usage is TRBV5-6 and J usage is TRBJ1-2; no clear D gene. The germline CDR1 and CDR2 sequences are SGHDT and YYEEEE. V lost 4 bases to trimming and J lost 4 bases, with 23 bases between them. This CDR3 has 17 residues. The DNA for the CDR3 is TGTGCCAGCAGCCCCTCCTTGGTAGGCGAGGACTTCTATGGCTACACCTTC. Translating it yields CASSPSLVGEDFYGYTF.

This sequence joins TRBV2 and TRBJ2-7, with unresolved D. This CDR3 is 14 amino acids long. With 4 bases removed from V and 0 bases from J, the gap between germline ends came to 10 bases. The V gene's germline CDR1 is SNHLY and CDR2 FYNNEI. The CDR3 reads CASSARTLSYEQYF. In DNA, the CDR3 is TGTGCCAGCAGTGCCAGGACCCTCTCCTACGAGCAGTACTTC. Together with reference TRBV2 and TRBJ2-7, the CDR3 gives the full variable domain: EPEVTQTPSHQVTQMGQEVILRCVPISNHLYFYWYRQILGQKVEFLVSFYNNEISEKSEIFDDQFSVERPDGSNFTLKIRSTKLEDSAMYFCASSARTLSYEQYFGPGTRLTVT.

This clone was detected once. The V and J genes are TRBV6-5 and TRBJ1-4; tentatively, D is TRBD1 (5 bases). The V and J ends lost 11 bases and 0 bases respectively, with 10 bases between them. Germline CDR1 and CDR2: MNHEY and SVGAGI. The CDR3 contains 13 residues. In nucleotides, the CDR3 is TGTGCCGGGGGGACTACAACTAATGAAAAACTGTTTTTT. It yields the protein CAGGTTTNEKLFF.

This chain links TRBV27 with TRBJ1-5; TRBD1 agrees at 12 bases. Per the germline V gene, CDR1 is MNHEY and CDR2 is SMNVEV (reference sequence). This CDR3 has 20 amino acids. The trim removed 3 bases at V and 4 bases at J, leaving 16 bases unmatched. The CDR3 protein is CASSFIPPGQGAPGNQPQHF. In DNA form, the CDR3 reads TGTGCCAGCAGTTTCATACCACCGGGACAGGGGGCGCCGGGAAATCAGCCCCAGCATTTT.

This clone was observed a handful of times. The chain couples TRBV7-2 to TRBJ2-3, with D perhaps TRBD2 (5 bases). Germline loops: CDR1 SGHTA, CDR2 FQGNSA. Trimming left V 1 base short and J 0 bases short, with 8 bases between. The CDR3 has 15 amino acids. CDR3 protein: CASSLVARSTDTQYF. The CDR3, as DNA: TGTGCCAGCAGCTTAGTAGCGAGAAGCACAGATACGCAGTATTTT.

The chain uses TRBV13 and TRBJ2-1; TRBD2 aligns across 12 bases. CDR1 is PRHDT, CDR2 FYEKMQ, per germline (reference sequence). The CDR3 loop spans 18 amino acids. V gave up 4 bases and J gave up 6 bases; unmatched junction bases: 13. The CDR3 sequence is CASSSGTSGRMWGNEQFF. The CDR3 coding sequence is TGTGCCAGCAGCTCCGGCACTAGCGGGAGGATGTGGGGCAATGAGCAGTTCTTC.

The CDR3 spells CASSLGGNRQFF. CDR3 coding DNA: TGTGCCAGCAGCTTAGGGGGGAATCGGCAGTTCTTC. The chain recombines TRBV7-2 with TRBJ2-1, with D perhaps TRBD1 or TRBD2 (5 bases each). Between the trimmed V and J ends, which lost 1 base and 12 bases, there was a span of 10 bases. Germline V CDR1 and CDR2: SGHTA, FQGNSA. The CDR3 extends over 12 amino acids.

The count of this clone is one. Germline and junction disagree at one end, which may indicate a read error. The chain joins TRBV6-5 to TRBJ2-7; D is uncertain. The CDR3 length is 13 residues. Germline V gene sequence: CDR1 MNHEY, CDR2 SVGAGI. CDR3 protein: CASSDSQAYEQYF. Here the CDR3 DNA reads TGTGCCAGCAGTGACTCTCAGGCCTACGAGCAGTACTTC.

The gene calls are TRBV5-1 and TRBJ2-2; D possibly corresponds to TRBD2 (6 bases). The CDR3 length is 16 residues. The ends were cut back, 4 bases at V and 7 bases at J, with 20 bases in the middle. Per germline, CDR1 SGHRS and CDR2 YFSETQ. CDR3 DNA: TGCGCCAGCAGCAAATACTCCCCTAGCGCCAACGGGGAGCTGTTTTTT. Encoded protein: CASSKYSPSANGELFF. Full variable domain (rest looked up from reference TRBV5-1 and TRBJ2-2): KAGVTQTPRYLIKTRGQQVTLSCSPISGHRSVSWYQQTPGQGLQFLFEYFSETQRNKGNFPGRFSGRQFSNSRSEMNVSTLELGDSALYLCASSKYSPSANGELFFGEGSRLTVL.

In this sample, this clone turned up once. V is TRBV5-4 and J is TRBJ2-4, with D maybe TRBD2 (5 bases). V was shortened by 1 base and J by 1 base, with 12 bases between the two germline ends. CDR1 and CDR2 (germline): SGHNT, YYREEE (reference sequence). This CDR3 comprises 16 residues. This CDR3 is CASSLKSGSAKNIQYF. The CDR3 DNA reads TGTGCCAGCAGCTTGAAGAGCGGTTCCGCCAAAAACATTCAGTACTTC.

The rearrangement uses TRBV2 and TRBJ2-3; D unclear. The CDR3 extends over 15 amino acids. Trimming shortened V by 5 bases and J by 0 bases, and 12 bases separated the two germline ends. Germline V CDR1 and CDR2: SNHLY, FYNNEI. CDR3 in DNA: TGTGCCAGCAGTAAAGTCGAATCTAGCACAGATACGCAGTATTTT. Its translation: CASSKVESSTDTQYF.

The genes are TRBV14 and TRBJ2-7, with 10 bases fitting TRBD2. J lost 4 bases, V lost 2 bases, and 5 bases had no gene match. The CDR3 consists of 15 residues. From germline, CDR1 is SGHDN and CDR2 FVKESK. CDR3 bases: TGTGCCAGCAGCCAATTACTAGCGGGACGATACGAGCAGTACTTC. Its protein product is CASSQLLAGRYEQYF.

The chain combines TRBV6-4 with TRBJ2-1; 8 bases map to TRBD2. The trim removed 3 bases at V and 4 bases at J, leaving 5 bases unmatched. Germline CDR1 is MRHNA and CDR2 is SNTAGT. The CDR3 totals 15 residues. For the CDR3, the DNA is TGTGCCAGCAGTGAGGGTAGCGGGATGTACAATGAGCAGTTCTTC. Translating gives CASSEGSGMYNEQFF.

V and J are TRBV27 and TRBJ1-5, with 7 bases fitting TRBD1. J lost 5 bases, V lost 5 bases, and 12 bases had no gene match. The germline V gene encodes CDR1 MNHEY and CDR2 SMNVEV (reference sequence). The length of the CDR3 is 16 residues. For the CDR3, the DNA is TGTGCCAGCAGTCGTCCTTACAGGGGAGTCTATCAGCCCCAGCATTTT. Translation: CASSRPYRGVYQPQHF.

This CDR3 reads CASSLGGEHTEAFF. In DNA form, the CDR3 reads TGCGCCAGCAGCTTGGGGGGGGAGCACACTGAAGCTTTCTTT. The chain combines TRBV5-1 with TRBJ1-1; TRBD1 might be the D (5 bases). The CDR3 contains 14 residues. The germline CDR1 and CDR2 sequences are SGHRS and YFSETQ. The V gene lost 0 bases and the J gene lost 3 bases, with 9 bases spanning the gap.